The 30 T cell receptor beta chains below come from one sample, sequenced in a study of T cell clones after liver transplantation. Sequencing was performed with immunoSEQ multiplex PCR; in TCRdb, only in-frame clones are kept and a portion is missing. This table holds tens of thousands of clones, nearly 80% found once. The sample was CD8+ T cells from blood, taken more than 53 months after liver transplant. These TCRs come from a human patient who received a liver transplant. The graft donor may be the source of some T cells.

The chain recombines TRBV28 with TRBJ2-7, with D unclear. The CDR3 is 14 residues long. Trimming removed 1 base at V and 5 bases at J, with 12 bases between. Germline CDR1 MDHEN, CDR2 SYDVKM. In DNA, the CDR3 is TGTGCCAGCAGTTTATTTAGGGCCGCCCACGAGCAGTACTTC. Residues: CASSLFRAAHEQYF.

The V call is TRBV4-1, the J call TRBJ1-3; D uncertain. The CDR3 loop spans 13 amino acids. Germline V gene sequence: CDR1 MGHRA, CDR2 YSYEKL. Trimming shortened V by 6 bases and J by 4 bases, and 10 bases separated the two germline ends. CDR3 DNA sequence: TGCGCCAGCAGACTTGAGGGCGGAAACACCATATATTTT. Translation: CASRLEGGNTIYF.

The V call is TRBV14, the J call TRBJ2-7, with 10 nucleotides matching TRBD1. V dropped 3 bases and J dropped 3; count of bases not matched to a gene: 2. The germline gives CDR1 SGHDN, CDR2 FVKESK. The CDR3 runs to 14 residues. The CDR3 spells CASSQTGGVYEQYF. The CDR3, as DNA: TGTGCCAGCAGCCAGACAGGGGGCGTCTACGAGCAGTACTTC.

This chain connects TRBV7-9 to TRBJ2-1, with D perhaps matching TRBD1 (5 bases). CDR3 size: 13 residues. Germline values: CDR1 SEHNR, CDR2 FQNEAQ (reference sequence). Trimming shortened V by 5 bases and J by 5 bases, and 10 bases separated the two germline ends. The CDR3 sequence is CASSLDSDNEQFF. Written as DNA, the CDR3 is TGTGCCAGCAGCCTCGACAGCGACAATGAGCAGTTCTTC.

By proportion, this clone is medium-sized. The rearrangement uses TRBV4-1 and TRBJ2-7; D gene uncertain. The CDR3 is 13 amino acids. Trimming left V 4 bases short and J 0 bases short, with 7 bases between. Germline V gene data show CDR1 as MGHRA and CDR2 as YSYEKL. CDR3 sequence (DNA): TGCGCCAGCAGCCCCGACAACTCCTACGAGCAGTACTTC. Amino acids: CASSPDNSYEQYF.

The V gene is TRBV19, the J gene TRBJ2-7; tentatively, D is TRBD2 (6 bases). Looked up from germline, CDR1 is LNHDA and CDR2 is SQIVND (reference sequence). V was clipped by 3 bases and J by 3 bases, with 12 bases between them. The CDR3 spans 14 residues. The CDR3 nucleotides read TGTGCCAGTAGTATGGGCCCGGGAGACTACGAGCAGTACTTC. It is translated as CASSMGPGDYEQYF. Variable domain in full (rest from reference TRBV19 and TRBJ2-7): DGGITQSPKYLFRKEGQNVTLSCEQNLNHDAMYWYRQDPGQGLRLIYYSQIVNDFQKGDIAEGYSVSREKKESFPLTVTSAQKNPTAFYLCASSMGPGDYEQYFGPGTRLTVT.

The sample holds a few counts of this clone. CDR3 protein: CASSLKGPYQPQHF. DNA for the CDR3: TGTGCCAGCAGTTTGAAGGGGCCCTATCAGCCCCAGCATTTT. V and J are TRBV28 and TRBJ1-5, with a tentative D call TRBD1 (5 bases). This CDR3 region has 14 residues. V was shortened by 3 bases and J by 5 bases, with 11 bases between the two germline ends. Germline-derived CDR1 and CDR2 are MDHEN and SYDVKM.

This clone was observed a few times. This chain connects TRBV28 to TRBJ1-1; D call uncertain. Germline assignment: CDR1 MDHEN and CDR2 SYDVKM. Trimming stripped 2 bases from V and 1 base from J, with 5 bases between. There are 13 residues in the CDR3. CDR3 nucleotides: TGTGCCAGCAGTTTAGGTGGGAACACTGAAGCTTTCTTT. This encodes CASSLGGNTEAFF.

This chain uses TRBV28 with TRBJ1-3; TRBD1 might be the D (5 bases). The V end was cut by 4 bases, the J end by 2 bases, with 15 bases between. Looked up from germline, CDR1 is MDHEN and CDR2 is SYDVKM. The CDR3 covers 16 residues. The CDR3 coding sequence is TGTGCCAGCAGTTCCCCCGTGGGGGACGCTGGAAACACCATATATTTT. It translates to CASSSPVGDAGNTIYF.

The DNA of the CDR3 is TGTGCCAGCAGCTTAGCGGGGGGCGACCAGCCCCAGCATTTT. Its translation is CASSLAGGDQPQHF. This chain links TRBV7-9 with TRBJ1-5, with D possibly matching TRBD1 (6 bases). Deletions cut 0 bases from V and 7 bases from J, with 10 bases between. Germline assignment: CDR1 SEHNR and CDR2 FQNEAQ (reference sequence). This CDR3 has 14 amino acids.

The CDR3 loop reads CASSAGQHSYNEQFF. The CDR3 DNA is TGTGCCAGCAGTGCGGGACAACACTCCTACAATGAGCAGTTCTTC. The V and J genes are TRBV2 and TRBJ2-1; D is perhaps TRBD1 (6 bases). Trimming took 4 bases from V and 0 from J, leaving 10 bases between them. Germline values: CDR1 SNHLY, CDR2 FYNNEI. The CDR3 totals 15 residues.

The genes are TRBV5-4 and TRBJ2-3; 8 bases agree with TRBD2. Trimming removed 4 bases from V and 1 base from J; junction bases left unmatched: 2. CDR3 length: 14 residues. Germline CDR1 is SGHNT and CDR2 is YYREEE (reference sequence). CDR3 region: CASSAAGGTDTQYF. CDR3 nucleotide sequence: TGTGCCAGCAGCGCAGCGGGGGGCACAGATACGCAGTATTTT.

This chain uses TRBV20-1 with TRBJ2-1; D is undetermined. CDR3 length equals 10 residues. V was clipped by 3 bases and J by 8 bases, with 5 bases between them. Germline CDR1 DFQATT, CDR2 SNEGSKA (reference sequence). CDR3 sequence: CSASLDEQFF. The CDR3 DNA reads TGCAGTGCTAGTTTGGATGAGCAGTTCTTC.

The chain joins TRBV27 to TRBJ1-4, with 7 positions matching TRBD1. Germline V CDR1 and CDR2: MNHEY, SMNVEV (reference sequence). The CDR3 runs to 13 residues. V shed 8 bases and J 7 bases; nucleotides not matched to a gene: 7. The CDR3 DNA is TGTGCCAGCTTCGACAGGGAGGGTGAAAAACTGTTTTTT. Its translation: CASFDREGEKLFF.

As for this clone: Its ends do not fully match the called genes, so a read error is possible. This chain joins TRBV7-9 and TRBJ2-7, with D hard to call. Germline V gene sequence: CDR1 SEHNR, CDR2 FQNEAQ (reference sequence). This CDR3 has 11 residues. The CDR3, as DNA: TGTGCCGGCAGCTTGGGTCGCGAGCAGTACTTC. It encodes CAGSLGREQYF.

This clone was recorded only once. The chain couples TRBV2 to TRBJ2-7; 12 nucleotides line up with TRBD2. The J segment lost 1 base and the V segment lost 5 bases, leaving 0 bases of the junction unmatched. CDR1 is SNHLY, CDR2 FYNNEI, per germline. The CDR3 covers 14 residues. The DNA for the CDR3 is TGTGCCAGCAGTACTAGCGGGGGGTCCTACGAGCAGTACTTC. Translation gives CASSTSGGSYEQYF.

Concerning this clone itself: One end of the junction does not line up with germline, which may come from a read error. Here the CDR3 DNA reads TGTGCCATCGGTGACAGGGGACGGCACTATAGCAATCAGCCCCAGCATTTT. Translation: CAIGDRGRHYSNQPQHF. V gene TRBV10-3 combines with J gene TRBJ1-5; 8 bases line up with TRBD1. Germline V lookup: CDR1 ENHRY, CDR2 SYGVKD. This CDR3 has 17 amino acids.

This sequence joins TRBV7-9 and TRBJ2-7; the D gene is possibly TRBD1 (6 bases). Trimming took 2 bases from V and 5 from J, leaving 16 bases between them. CDR1 and CDR2 from the germline V gene are SEHNR and FQNEAQ (reference sequence). CDR3 length: 15 amino acids. CDR3 sequence reads: CASSLTRGTENEQYF. The CDR3 DNA reads as TGTGCCAGCAGCTTAACGAGGGGGACGGAAAACGAGCAGTACTTC.

The rearrangement uses TRBV9 and TRBJ1-6; 9 bases align to TRBD1. Germline CDR1 reads SGDLS; CDR2 reads YYNGEE. This CDR3 comprises 19 residues. With V trimmed by 4 bases and J by 6 bases, 17 bases remained unmatched. CDR3 DNA sequence: TGTGCCAGCAGCCAACAGGGACAGGGCCTCACACCTGTTAATTCACCCCTCCACTTT. This gives the protein CASSQQGQGLTPVNSPLHF.

This clone occurred a few times. The V call is TRBV7-8, the J call TRBJ2-2; D call uncertain. CDR3 length equals 13 residues. Germline V gives CDR1 SGHVS, CDR2 FQNEAQ. Trimming took 1 base from V and 4 from J, leaving 4 bases between them. CDR3 DNA sequence: TGTGCCAGCAGCTTAGGCGGCACCGGGGAGCTGTTTTTT. Translating gives CASSLGGTGELFF.

By sample fraction, this clone is medium-sized (0.01 to 0.1%). The rearrangement uses TRBV4-1 and TRBJ2-3, with TRBD1 as a possible D gene (8 bases). From germline, CDR1 is MGHRA and CDR2 YSYEKL. V dropped 0 bases and J dropped 8 bases, with 15 bases sitting between them. The CDR3 totals 15 residues. CDR3 amino acids: CASSQETGEGGTQYF. In nucleotides, the CDR3 is TGCGCCAGCAGCCAAGAGACAGGGGAGGGGGGTACGCAGTATTTT.

V and J are TRBV27 and TRBJ2-3; tentatively, D is TRBD1 (5 bases). This CDR3 is 14 amino acids long. Germline-derived CDR1 and CDR2 are MNHEY and SMNVEV (reference sequence). V dropped 0 bases and J dropped 5 bases, with 9 bases sitting between them. CDR3 nucleotide sequence: TGTGCCAGCAGTTTATCAGGGGCGGTAGATACGCAGTATTTT. Translating gives CASSLSGAVDTQYF.

The V and J genes are TRBV27 and TRBJ1-6; 7 nucleotides line up with TRBD1. The CDR3 is 15 amino acids. V was pared by 10 bases and J by 7 bases, with 13 bases of the junction left unmatched. Germline lookup yields CDR1 MNHEY and CDR2 SMNVEV (reference sequence). The CDR3 sequence is CATAVDRRLNSPLHF. The CDR3 coding sequence is TGTGCCACCGCGGTGGACAGGAGACTCAATTCACCCCTCCACTTT.

This rearrangement joins TRBV2 to TRBJ2-7; D is unresolved. The CDR3 sequence is 12 residues long. The germline gives CDR1 SNHLY, CDR2 FYNNEI. V shed 1 base and J shed 2 bases, with 3 bases lying between them. CDR3 protein: CASSEGAYEQYF. The CDR3 DNA reads as TGTGCCAGCAGTGAAGGAGCCTACGAGCAGTACTTC.

The chain's CDR3 is CATSKSKGAGYEQYF. DNA of the CDR3: TGTGCCACCAGCAAATCAAAGGGGGCTGGCTACGAGCAGTACTTC. The chain uses TRBV15 and TRBJ2-7; TRBD1 matches at 7 bases. The CDR3 consists of 15 residues. Germline V gene data show CDR1 as LNHNV and CDR2 as YYDKDF (reference sequence). Losses at the gene ends were 4 bases for V and 3 bases for J; bases not matched to a gene: 9.

This clone was counted a few times. The rearrangement joins TRBV10-3 to TRBJ2-1; 9 nucleotides align to TRBD1. This CDR3 is 13 amino acids long. V shed 8 bases and J 4 bases; nucleotides not matched to a gene: 3. Germline V lookup: CDR1 ENHRY, CDR2 SYGVKD. The CDR3 loop reads CAIRTGDYNEQFF. CDR3 nucleotides: TGTGCCATCCGGACAGGGGATTACAATGAGCAGTTCTTC.

J is TRBJ2-1 and V is TRBV11-2, with D perhaps matching TRBD1 or TRBD2 (6 bases each). The CDR3 runs 16 residues. Germline V CDR1 and CDR2: SGHAT, FQNNGV. The V end lost 7 bases, the J end lost 0 bases, and 16 bases lay between the germline ends. The CDR3, as DNA: TGTGCCAGCAAAACTGTATCGGGGGCCTCCTACAATGAGCAGTTCTTC. Protein: CASKTVSGASYNEQFF.

The chain uses TRBV7-8 and TRBJ2-2; maybe TRBD2 (6 bases). V lost 11 bases and J 4 bases, leaving 11 bases between the germline ends. The CDR3 covers 12 residues. Per germline, CDR1 SGHVS and CDR2 FQNEAQ. The CDR3 region has the DNA TGTGCCTCAGACGGGGGCACCGGGGAGCTGTTTTTT. Translating it yields CASDGGTGELFF.

This clone was found a few times. CDR3: CASRETRVANTGELFF. For the CDR3, the DNA is TGCGCCAGCAGGGAAACGCGGGTCGCGAACACCGGGGAGCTGTTTTTT. The genes are TRBV5-1 and TRBJ2-2, with a possible D match to TRBD2 (5 bases). Germline V lookup: CDR1 SGHRS, CDR2 YFSETQ. The germline V and J ends were trimmed by 5 bases and 0 bases, with 14 bases remaining between them. This CDR3 has 16 amino acids.

J is TRBJ2-7 and V is TRBV5-4; 14 nucleotides line up with TRBD2. V shed 0 bases and J 0 bases; nucleotides not matched to a gene: 2. CDR3 length: 17 amino acids. Germline CDR1 SGHNT, CDR2 YYREEE (reference sequence). DNA of the CDR3: TGTGCCAGCAGCTTGGGGACTAGCGGGGGGACCTCCTACGAGCAGTACTTC. It yields the protein CASSLGTSGGTSYEQYF.